These 13 T cell receptor beta chains were sequenced from one sample in a study of blood T cell repertoires in COVID-19. Profiled with immunoSEQ multiplex PCR; TCRdb holds only in-frame clones, not every one. This sample has around 250,000 clones, with 85% to 90% found just once. The sample was peripheral blood. All receptors come from a woman aged 35 to 49 who had recovered from COVID-19.

CDR3 region: CATSETMGQRGSLFF. CDR3 bases: TGTGCCACCAGTGAAACGATGGGACAGAGGGGATCGCTGTTTTTT. The gene calls are TRBV24-1 and TRBJ2-2; TRBD1 aligns across 7 bases. Losses at the gene ends were 4 bases for V and 13 bases for J; bases not matched to a gene: 14. The CDR3 covers 15 residues. CDR1 is KGHDR and CDR2 is SFDVKD in the germline V gene.

As DNA, the CDR3 is TGTGCCAGCAGCCAAGAGACAGGGGCGGGTGAAAAACTGTTTTTT. Its translation is CASSQETGAGEKLFF. This chain links TRBV4-2 with TRBJ1-4; TRBD1 aligns across 8 bases. The CDR3 spans 15 residues. Germline-derived CDR1 and CDR2 are LGHNA and YNFKEQ. V lost 0 bases and J lost 7; bases outside the gene matches: 4.

The J gene is TRBJ1-4, the V gene TRBV19; no definite D call. The CDR3 has 17 residues. Trimming removed 5 bases at V and 0 bases at J, with 16 bases between. CDR1 LNHDA and CDR2 SQIVND come from the germline V gene (reference sequence). The CDR3 protein is CASSLLTGVATNEKLFF. CDR3 nucleotide sequence: TGTGCCAGTAGTCTCTTGACCGGAGTTGCAACTAATGAAAAACTGTTTTTT.

The CDR3 DNA reads as TGTGCCAGCAGCTTAGGAACCCACGGCAATGAGCAGTTCTTC. Residues: CASSLGTHGNEQFF. The chain couples TRBV7-9 to TRBJ2-1, with D unresolved. Germline values: CDR1 SEHNR, CDR2 FQNEAQ (reference sequence). CDR3 length: 14 residues. V was trimmed by 1 base and J by 6 bases, leaving 10 bases between them.

This chain uses TRBV19 with TRBJ2-1; 10 nucleotides line up with TRBD2. Germline CDR1 is LNHDA and CDR2 is SQIVND (reference sequence). This CDR3 comprises 15 residues. Trimming removed 5 bases from V and 9 bases from J; junction bases left unmatched: 10. DNA of the CDR3: TGTGCCAGTAGTGCCTCCGGGACTAGCGCGGGTGAGCAGTTCTTC. Its protein product is CASSASGTSAGEQFF.

This clone was seen once. V gene TRBV12-5 combines with J gene TRBJ2-1; D perhaps matches TRBD2 (6 bases). Germline loops: CDR1 LGHNT, CDR2 FRNRAP. Trimming took off 4 bases at V and 4 bases at J, with 17 bases between the two ends. There are 16 residues in the CDR3. CDR3 in DNA: TGTGCTAGTGGTTCGACCGCCGGGGGAGTTTACAATGAGCAGTTCTTC. Translating gives CASGSTAGGVYNEQFF.

The chain couples TRBV30 to TRBJ2-7; 8 positions agree with TRBD1. The trim removed 0 bases at V and 6 bases at J, leaving 4 bases unmatched. This CDR3 is 13 amino acids long. Germline V gene data show CDR1 as GTSNPN and CDR2 as SVGIG (reference sequence). CDR3 nucleotides: TGTGCCTGGAGTGTTATAGACAGGGGCGAGCAGTACTTC. This sequence encodes CAWSVIDRGEQYF.

This clone was picked up one time. The gene calls are TRBV10-3 and TRBJ1-2, with unresolved D. This CDR3 spans 14 amino acids. Per the germline V gene, CDR1 is ENHRY and CDR2 is SYGVKD. Trimming pared 3 bases from V and 8 bases from J, leaving 16 bases between. This chain's CDR3 is CAISDPPTGGGYTF. In DNA form, the CDR3 reads TGTGCCATCAGTGATCCCCCAACCGGAGGAGGCTACACCTTC.

J is TRBJ2-7 and V is TRBV30; maybe TRBD2 (5 bases). Trimming took off 2 bases at V and 7 bases at J, with 12 bases between the two ends. This CDR3 spans 12 amino acids. The germline gives CDR1 GTSNPN, CDR2 SVGIG (reference sequence). The chain's CDR3 is CAWSRLAGEQYV. The CDR3 DNA reads TGTGCCTGGAGTCGCCTAGCAGGAGAGCAGTACGTC.

The rearrangement uses TRBV4-1 and TRBJ1-2; tentatively, D is TRBD1 (5 bases). Trimming pared 1 base from V and 4 bases from J, leaving 13 bases between. From germline, CDR1 is MGHRA and CDR2 YSYEKL. The CDR3 runs to 15 residues. The CDR3 reads CASSQAGGGIYGYTF. The CDR3 region has the DNA TGCGCCAGCAGCCAAGCCGGGGGGGGAATCTATGGCTACACCTTC.

This clone was found once. The gene calls are TRBV9 and TRBJ2-1; 12 bases fit TRBD2. Germline V CDR1 and CDR2: SGDLS, YYNGEE. The CDR3 spans 16 residues. Trimming cost V 4 bases and J 4 bases; bases outside gene matches: 6. DNA for the CDR3: TGTGCCAGCAGCCCTCGGACTAGCGGGATATACAATGAGCAGTTCTTC. It specifies CASSPRTSGIYNEQFF. The full variable domain, with the rest looked up from reference TRBV9 and TRBJ2-1, is DSGVTQTPKHLITATGQRVTLRCSPRSGDLSVYWYQQSLDQGLQFLIQYYNGEERAKGNILERFSAQQFPDLHSELNLSSLELGDSALYFCASSPRTSGIYNEQFFGPGTRLTVL.

This clone was counted once. DNA for the CDR3: TGCGCCAGCAGCCAAGATACCATGCGGGAGGGACCCGAGCAGTACTTC. Amino acids: CASSQDTMREGPEQYF. V is TRBV4-1 and J is TRBJ2-7; 9 nucleotides line up with TRBD2. Germline loops: CDR1 MGHRA, CDR2 YSYEKL. The CDR3 is made up of 16 amino acids. The trim removed 0 bases at V and 6 bases at J, leaving 9 bases unmatched.

This chain connects TRBV11-2 to TRBJ1-2; no clear D. Per germline, CDR1 SGHAT and CDR2 FQNNGV. The CDR3 loop spans 14 amino acids. V gave up 7 bases and J gave up 8 bases, with 20 bases separating them. Here the CDR3 DNA reads TGTGCCAGCATCCCCCCCCTTAATGCACAAGGCTACACCTTC. Encoded protein: CASIPPLNAQGYTF.